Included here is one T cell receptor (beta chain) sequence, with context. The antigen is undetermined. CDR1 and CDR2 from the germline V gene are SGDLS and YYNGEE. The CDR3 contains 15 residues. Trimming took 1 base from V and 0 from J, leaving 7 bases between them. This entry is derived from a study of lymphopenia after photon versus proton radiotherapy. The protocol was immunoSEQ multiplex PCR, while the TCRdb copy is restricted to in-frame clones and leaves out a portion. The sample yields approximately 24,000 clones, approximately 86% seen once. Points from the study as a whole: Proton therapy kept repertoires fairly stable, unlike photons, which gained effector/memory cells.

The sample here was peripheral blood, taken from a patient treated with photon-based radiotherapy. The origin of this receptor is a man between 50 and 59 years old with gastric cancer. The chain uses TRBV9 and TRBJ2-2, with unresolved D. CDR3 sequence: CASSVLQTNTGELFF. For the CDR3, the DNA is TGTGCCAGCAGCGTACTACAAACGAACACCGGGGAGCTGTTTTTT.